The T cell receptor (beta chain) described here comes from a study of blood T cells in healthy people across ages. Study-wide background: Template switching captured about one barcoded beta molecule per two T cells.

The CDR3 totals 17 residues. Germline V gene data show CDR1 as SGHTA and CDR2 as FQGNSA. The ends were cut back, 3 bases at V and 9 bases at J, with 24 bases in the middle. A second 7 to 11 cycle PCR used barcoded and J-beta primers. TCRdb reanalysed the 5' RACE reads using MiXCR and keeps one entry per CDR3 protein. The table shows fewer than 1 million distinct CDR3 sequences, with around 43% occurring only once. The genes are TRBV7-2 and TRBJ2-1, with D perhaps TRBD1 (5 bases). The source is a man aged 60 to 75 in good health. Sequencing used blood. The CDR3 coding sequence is TGTGCCAGCAGCTTGGGTGGGGCAGGGTGGATCCTCGGTGAGCAGTTCTTC. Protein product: CASSLGGAGWILGEQFF.